This TCR beta chain was profiled in a study of OX40 agonist ivuxolimab in advanced cancers. Background on the study: It was permissible to have had prior anti-PD-1, anti-PD-L1 or anti-CTLA-4 therapy, and about 40% had some. Partial response was recorded in three patients: one hepatocellular carcinoma and two cutaneous melanoma cases. Study-level results: On average, CD8+ T cells showed a greater number of expanded clones than CD4+.

With regard to this clone: Its target is unknown.

The germline V gene encodes CDR1 SGHRS and CDR2 YFSETQ. The CDR3 totals 14 residues. Trimming removed 1 base from V and 8 bases from J, with 12 bases in between. The assay was immunoSEQ multiplex PCR, and TCRdb's table has in-frame clones only and misses some. Among about 66,000 clones listed, more than 80% were seen once. Sample: CD4+ or CD8+ T cells sorted from blood, taken in a trial of the OX40 agonist ivuxolimab. The TCR sequence derives from an adult with an advanced solid tumor such as melanoma, head and neck, liver or kidney cancer. This chain uses TRBV5-1 with TRBJ1-4, with D unclear. In nucleotides, the CDR3 is TGCGCCAGCAGCTTGAATAGGGTGGAAGAAAAACTGTTTTTT. This encodes CASSLNRVEEKLFF.